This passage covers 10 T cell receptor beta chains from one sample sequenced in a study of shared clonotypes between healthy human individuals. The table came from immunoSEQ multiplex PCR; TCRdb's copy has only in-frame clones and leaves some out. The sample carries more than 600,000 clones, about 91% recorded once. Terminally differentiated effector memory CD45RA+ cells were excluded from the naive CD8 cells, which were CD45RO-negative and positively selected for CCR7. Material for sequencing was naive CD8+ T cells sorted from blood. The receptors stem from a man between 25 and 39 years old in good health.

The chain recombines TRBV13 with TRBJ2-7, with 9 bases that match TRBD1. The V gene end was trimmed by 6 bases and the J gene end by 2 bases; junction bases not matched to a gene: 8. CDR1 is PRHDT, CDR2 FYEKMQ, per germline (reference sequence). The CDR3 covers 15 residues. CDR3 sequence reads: CASSIRTGATYEQYF. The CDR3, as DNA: TGTGCCAGCAGTATCCGGACAGGGGCAACCTACGAGCAGTACTTC.

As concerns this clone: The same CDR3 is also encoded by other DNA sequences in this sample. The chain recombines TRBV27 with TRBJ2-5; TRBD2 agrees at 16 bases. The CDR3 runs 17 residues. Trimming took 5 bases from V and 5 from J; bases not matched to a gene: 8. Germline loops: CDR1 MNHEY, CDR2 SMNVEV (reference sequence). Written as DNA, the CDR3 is TGTGCCAGCAGTCCGGGGACTAGCGGGAGGGCCTGGGAGACCCAGTACTTC. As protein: CASSPGTSGRAWETQYF.

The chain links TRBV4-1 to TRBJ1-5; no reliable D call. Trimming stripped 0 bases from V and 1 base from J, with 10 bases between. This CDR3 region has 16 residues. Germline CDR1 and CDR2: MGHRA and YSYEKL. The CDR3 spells CASSQDLTESNQPQHF. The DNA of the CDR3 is TGCGCCAGCAGCCAAGACCTGACTGAAAGCAATCAGCCCCAGCATTTT.

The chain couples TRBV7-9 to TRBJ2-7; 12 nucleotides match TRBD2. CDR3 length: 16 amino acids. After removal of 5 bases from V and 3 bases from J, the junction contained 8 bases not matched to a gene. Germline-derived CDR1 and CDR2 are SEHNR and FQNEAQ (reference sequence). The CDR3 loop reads CASSQTSGRLLYEQYF. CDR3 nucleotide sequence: TGTGCCAGCAGCCAGACTAGCGGGAGACTCCTCTACGAGCAGTACTTC. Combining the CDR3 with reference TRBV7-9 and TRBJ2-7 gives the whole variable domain DTGVSQNPRHKITKRGQNVTFRCDPISEHNRLYWYRQTLGQGPEFLTYFQNEAQLEKSRLLSDRFSAERPKGSFSTLEIQRTEQGDSAMYLCASSQTSGRLLYEQYFGPGTRLTVT.

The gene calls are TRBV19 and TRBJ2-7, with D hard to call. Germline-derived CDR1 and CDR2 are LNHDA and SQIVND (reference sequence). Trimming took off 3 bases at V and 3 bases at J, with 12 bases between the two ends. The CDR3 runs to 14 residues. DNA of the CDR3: TGTGCCAGTAGTATCCGCCATAAGGTCTACGAGCAGTACTTC. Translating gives CASSIRHKVYEQYF.

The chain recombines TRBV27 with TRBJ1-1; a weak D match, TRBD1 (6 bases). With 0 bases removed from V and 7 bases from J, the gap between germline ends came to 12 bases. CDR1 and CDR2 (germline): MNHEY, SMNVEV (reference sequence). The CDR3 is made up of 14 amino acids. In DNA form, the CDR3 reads TGTGCCAGCAGTTTATCCCACAGGGCCCTTGAAGCTTTCTTT. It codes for CASSLSHRALEAFF.

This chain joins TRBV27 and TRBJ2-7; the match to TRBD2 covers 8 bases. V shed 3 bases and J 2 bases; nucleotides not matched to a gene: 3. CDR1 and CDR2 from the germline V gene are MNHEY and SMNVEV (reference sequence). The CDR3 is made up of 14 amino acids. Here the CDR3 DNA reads TGTGCCAGCAGTTTCTCGGGGGGGGCCTACGAGCAGTACTTC. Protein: CASSFSGGAYEQYF.

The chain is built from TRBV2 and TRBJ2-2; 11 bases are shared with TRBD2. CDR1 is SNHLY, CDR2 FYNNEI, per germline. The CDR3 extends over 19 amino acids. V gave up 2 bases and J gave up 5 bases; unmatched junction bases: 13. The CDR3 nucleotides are TGTGCCAGCAGTGAAATTGGTAGCGGGAGGGTCCCTGCGACCGGGGAGCTGTTTTTT. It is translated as CASSEIGSGRVPATGELFF.

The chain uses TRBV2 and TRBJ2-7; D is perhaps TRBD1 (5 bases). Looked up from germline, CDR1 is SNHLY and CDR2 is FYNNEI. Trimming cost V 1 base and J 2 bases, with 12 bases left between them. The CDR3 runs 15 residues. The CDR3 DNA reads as TGTGCCAGCAGTGAAGTCAGGGATTTTCCCTACGAGCAGTACTTC. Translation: CASSEVRDFPYEQYF.

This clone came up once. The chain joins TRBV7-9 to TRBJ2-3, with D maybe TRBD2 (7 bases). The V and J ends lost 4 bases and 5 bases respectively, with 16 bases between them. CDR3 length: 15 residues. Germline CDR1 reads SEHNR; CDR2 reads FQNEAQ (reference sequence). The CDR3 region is CASSSSGGYIDTQYF. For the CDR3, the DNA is TGTGCCAGCAGCTCATCGGGGGGCTACATAGATACGCAGTATTTT.